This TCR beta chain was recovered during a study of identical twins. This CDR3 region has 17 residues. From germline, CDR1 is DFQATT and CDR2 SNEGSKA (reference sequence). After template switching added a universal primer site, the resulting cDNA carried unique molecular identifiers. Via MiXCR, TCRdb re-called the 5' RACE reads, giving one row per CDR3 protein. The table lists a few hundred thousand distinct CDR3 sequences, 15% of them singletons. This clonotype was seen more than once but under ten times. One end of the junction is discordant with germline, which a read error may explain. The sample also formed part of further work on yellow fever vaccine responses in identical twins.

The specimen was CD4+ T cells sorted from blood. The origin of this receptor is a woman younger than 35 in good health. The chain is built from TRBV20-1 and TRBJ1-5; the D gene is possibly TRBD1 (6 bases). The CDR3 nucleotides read TGCTGTGCTAGAGATCCCCTACAGGGAGCAATCAATCAGCCCCAGCATTTT. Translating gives CCARDPLQGAINQPQHF.